This T cell receptor (beta chain) was profiled in a study of T-cell memory formation after mild COVID-19. Overall study: TCR clusters showed largely donor specificity. General study findings and limits: The study detected some responding clones in pre-infection memory, suggesting cross-reactive memory joined.

Trimming took 3 bases from V and 5 from J, leaving 11 bases between them. Germline CDR1 reads KGHSH; CDR2 reads LQKENI. CDR3 size: 14 residues. Worth noting for this clonotype: The antigen is unknown.

MiXCR was run by TCRdb on the 5' RACE reads, yielding one entry per CDR3 protein. The table records 530,000 or so distinct CDR3 sequences, 17% of them present only once. The TCR comes from an adult woman who had mild COVID-19 (a few samples of this study predate the infection). Cell type and time point are not known. Sequenced sample: PBMCs or a T cell subset sorted from them (not recorded which). The chain employs TRBV18 and TRBJ1-5, with unresolved D. CDR3 loop: CASSPQAGHQPQHF. In nucleotides, the CDR3 is TGTGCCAGCTCACCTCAAGCAGGCCATCAGCCCCAGCATTTT.